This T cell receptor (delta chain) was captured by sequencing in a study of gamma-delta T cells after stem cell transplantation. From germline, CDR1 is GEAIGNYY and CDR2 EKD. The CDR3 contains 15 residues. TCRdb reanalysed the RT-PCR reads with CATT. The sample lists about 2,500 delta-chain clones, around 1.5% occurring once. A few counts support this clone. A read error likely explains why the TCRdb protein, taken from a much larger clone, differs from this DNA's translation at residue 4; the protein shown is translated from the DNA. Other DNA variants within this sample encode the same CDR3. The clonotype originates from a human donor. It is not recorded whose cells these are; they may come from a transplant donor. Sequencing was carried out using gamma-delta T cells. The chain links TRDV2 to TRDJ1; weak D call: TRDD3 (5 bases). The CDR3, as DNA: TGTGCCTGTCCAAATTTACTGGAGAACCGCGATAAGCTCATCTTT. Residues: CACPNLLENRDKLIF.